This is a list of T cell receptor beta chains from one sample in a study of shared T cell receptors in the human thymus. Some clones are missing from TCRdb's copy, which holds only in-frame ones; the method was immunoSEQ multiplex PCR. The sample records roughly 550,000 clones, 75% to 80% being singletons. The same specimen was also included in a second study, on human thymus T cells.

Source material: thymocytes. These receptors originate from a boy younger than two with a congenital heart defect. The CDR3 runs from the conserved cysteine through the conserved F or W. Fields, in order: CDR3 length, J gene, clone size, D gene, V gene, CDR3 protein, CDR3 DNA. A D gene is named only where the DNA matches it firmly. The size of a clone is reported for some rows only, either as once, few or many, or as a class for expanded clones.

17 TRBJ1-5 NA NA TRBV19 CASSIKGGAASNQPQHF TGTGCCAGTAGTATTAAGGGTGGGGCAGCTAGCAATCAGCCCCAGCATTTT
13 TRBJ2-7 few TRBD2 TRBV19 CASSEAGGNEQYF TGTGCCAGTAGTGAGGCGGGAGGAAACGAGCAGTACTTC
16 TRBJ2-1 NA TRBD2 TRBV4-3 CASSQVLAGGDNEQFF TGCGCCAGCAGCCAAGTACTAGCGGGAGGGGACAATGAGCAGTTCTTC
17 TRBJ1-2 NA NA TRBV5-6 CASSLASLKGEPYGYTF TGTGCCAGCAGCTTGGCCTCCCTGAAGGGGGAACCTTATGGCTACACCTTC
18 TRBJ2-5 few TRBD2 TRBV15 CATSRDRGLAGESETQYF TGTGCCACCAGCAGGGACAGGGGACTAGCGGGAGAGTCGGAGACCCAGTACTTC
20 TRBJ2-5 NA TRBD2 TRBV5-1 CASSLARLSTSGRQGETQYF TGCGCCAGCAGCTTAGCCCGACTAAGTACTAGCGGGAGGCAGGGAGAGACCCAGTACTTC
14 TRBJ2-3 NA NA TRBV6-1 CASRQVLSTDTQYF TGTGCCAGCAGACAGGTCCTAAGCACAGATACGCAGTATTTT
15 TRBJ2-1 NA TRBD2 TRBV6-5 CASSHRLAGTNEQFF TGTGCCAGCAGCCACAGACTAGCGGGAACAAATGAGCAGTTCTTC
16 TRBJ2-7 few NA TRBV6-6 CASSRLTGPQGYEQYF TGTGCCAGCAGTAGACTGACAGGCCCCCAAGGCTACGAGCAGTACTTC
15 TRBJ1-1 NA NA TRBV5-1 CASSTTQGFNTEAFF TGCGCCAGCAGCACAACACAGGGATTTAACACTGAAGCTTTCTTT
15 TRBJ2-7 few NA TRBV23-1 CASRPISRGPYEQYF TGCGCCAGCAGGCCAATATCCAGGGGACCCTACGAGCAGTACTTC
18 TRBJ1-4 few TRBD1 TRBV23-1 CASSPGTGEASTNEKLFF TGCGCCAGCAGTCCTGGGACAGGGGAGGCATCAACTAATGAAAAACTGTTTTTT
10 TRBJ1-1 NA NA TRBV29-1 CSVEDFEAFF TGCAGCGTTGAGGACTTTGAAGCTTTCTTT
15 TRBJ1-5 NA NA TRBV21-1 CASSAPSGDNQPQHF TGTGCCAGCAGCGCGCCAAGCGGGGACAATCAGCCCCAGCATTTT
13 TRBJ2-1 NA NA TRBV6-4 CASSHGVYNEQFF TGTGCCAGCAGTCACGGGGTTTACAATGAGCAGTTCTTC
16 TRBJ2-5 NA TRBD2 TRBV5-1 CASSSGLAGGGETQYF TGCGCCAGCAGCTCGGGACTAGCGGGAGGGGGGGAGACCCAGTACTTC
17 TRBJ2-3 few TRBD2 TRBV14 CASSQEGGSGSTDTQYF TGTGCCAGCAGCCAAGAGGGAGGCAGCGGGAGTACAGATACGCAGTATTTT
16 TRBJ2-7 NA NA TRBV7-3 CASSFPLRRSSYEQYF TGTGCCAGCAGCTTTCCTCTGAGGAGGAGCTCCTACGAGCAGTACTTC
16 TRBJ2-3 NA NA TRBV6-1 CASSELVLADTDTQYF TGTGCCAGCAGTGAATTGGTACTAGCTGATACAGATACGCAGTATTTT
19 TRBJ2-1 NA TRBD2 TRBV6-4 CASSDSSKGLAGSYNEQFF TGTGCCAGCAGTGACTCGAGTAAGGGACTAGCGGGCTCCTACAATGAGCAGTTCTTC
15 TRBJ2-7 NA TRBD2 TRBV7-3 CASSLSASGDYEQYF TGTGCCAGCAGCTTATCGGCTAGCGGAGACTACGAGCAGTACTTC
16 TRBJ2-7 NA TRBD1 TRBV12-5 CASGEDREPFPLEQYF TGTGCTAGTGGTGAGGACAGGGAACCCTTTCCTTTGGAGCAGTACTTC
12 TRBJ2-3 once TRBD2 TRBV28 CAIGGGRLAQYF TGTGCCATCGGGGGGGGGCGACTCGCGCAGTATTTT
13 TRBJ2-3 NA NA TRBV28 CASSSTGSYTQYF TGTGCCAGCAGTTCTACAGGGTCATATACGCAGTATTTT
15 TRBJ2-2 NA TRBD2 TRBV2 CASTEAGVHTGELFF TGTGCCAGCACCGAGGCGGGAGTACACACCGGGGAGCTGTTTTTT
15 TRBJ2-1 few TRBD1 TRBV7-2 CASSGDRGSYNEQFF TGTGCCAGCAGCGGGGACAGGGGATCCTACAATGAGCAGTTCTTC
15 TRBJ2-7 NA NA TRBV6-5 CASSPSTSSSYEQYF TGTGCCAGCAGCCCATCGACAAGCAGCTCCTACGAGCAGTACTTC
17 TRBJ2-5 once TRBD2 TRBV7-9 CASSPASGREKQETQYF TGTGCCAGCAGCCCAGCGTCGGGGAGGGAAAAACAAGAGACCCAGTACTTC
16 TRBJ2-7 NA NA TRBV2 CASSEKPGVGSYEQYF TGTGCCAGCAGTGAAAAACCAGGGGTCGGCTCCTACGAGCAGTACTTC
14 TRBJ1-2 once NA TRBV23-1 CASSQSTGGLGYTF TGCGCCAGCAGTCAATCCACGGGGGGGCTTGGCTACACCTTC
16 TRBJ2-7 NA TRBD1 TRBV4-3 CASSQDYGDRPYEQYF TGCGCCAGCAGCCAAGATTACGGGGACAGGCCCTACGAGCAGTACTTC
14 TRBJ2-7 NA TRBD1 TRBV28 CASTWTGGSYEQYF TGTGCCAGCACCTGGACAGGTGGTTCCTACGAGCAGTACTTC
14 TRBJ1-5 few TRBD1 TRBV14 CASSRQGPGQPQHF TGTGCCAGCAGCCGACAGGGTCCTGGACAGCCCCAGCATTTT
14 TRBJ1-2 once NA TRBV18 CASSPRAGRHGYTF TGTGCCAGCTCACCTAGGGCAGGGAGGCATGGCTACACCTTC
14 TRBJ1-2 NA TRBD1 TRBV29-1 CSARTGGLIYGYTF TGCAGCGCACGGACAGGGGGTCTAATCTATGGCTACACCTTC
16 TRBJ2-1 NA TRBD2 TRBV29-1 CSVEWVELADNNEQFF TGCAGCGTTGAGTGGGTGGAACTAGCGGACAACAATGAGCAGTTCTTC
16 TRBJ2-2 few TRBD2 TRBV19 CASSPSSGSGTGELFF TGTGCCAGTAGCCCGAGTAGCGGGAGTGGGACCGGGGAGCTGTTTTTT
19 TRBJ1-2 NA TRBD1 TRBV4-2 CASSQDYSGLRDRAYGYTF TGTGCCAGCAGCCAAGATTACTCGGGGCTTCGGGACAGGGCCTATGGCTACACCTTC
14 TRBJ2-1 NA NA TRBV4-1 CASSQGIAVDEQFF TGCGCCAGCAGCCAGGGTATAGCTGTAGATGAGCAGTTCTTC
17 TRBJ2-3 NA TRBD2 TRBV10-2 CASSGGLAGGFTDTQYF TGCGCCAGCAGTGGTGGACTAGCGGGAGGGTTCACAGATACGCAGTATTTT
16 TRBJ2-2 NA NA TRBV6-5 CASSSPPGLRSGELFF TGTGCCAGCAGTTCCCCACCGGGACTCCGGAGTGGGGAGCTGTTTTTT
14 TRBJ2-1 NA NA TRBV5-8 CASSFGGLYNEQFF TGTGCCAGCAGCTTTGGGGGACTCTACAATGAGCAGTTCTTC
14 TRBJ2-7 NA TRBD2 TRBV6-5 CASSPNWGGGEQYF TGTGCCAGCAGTCCAAATTGGGGGGGAGGCGAGCAGTACTTC
12 TRBJ2-7 NA NA TRBV28 CASSLSRDEQYF TGTGCCAGCAGTTTGTCGAGGGACGAGCAGTACTTC
14 TRBJ2-7 NA TRBD2 TRBV27 CASSLRESSYEQYF TGTGCCAGCAGTTTGCGGGAGAGCTCCTACGAGCAGTACTTC